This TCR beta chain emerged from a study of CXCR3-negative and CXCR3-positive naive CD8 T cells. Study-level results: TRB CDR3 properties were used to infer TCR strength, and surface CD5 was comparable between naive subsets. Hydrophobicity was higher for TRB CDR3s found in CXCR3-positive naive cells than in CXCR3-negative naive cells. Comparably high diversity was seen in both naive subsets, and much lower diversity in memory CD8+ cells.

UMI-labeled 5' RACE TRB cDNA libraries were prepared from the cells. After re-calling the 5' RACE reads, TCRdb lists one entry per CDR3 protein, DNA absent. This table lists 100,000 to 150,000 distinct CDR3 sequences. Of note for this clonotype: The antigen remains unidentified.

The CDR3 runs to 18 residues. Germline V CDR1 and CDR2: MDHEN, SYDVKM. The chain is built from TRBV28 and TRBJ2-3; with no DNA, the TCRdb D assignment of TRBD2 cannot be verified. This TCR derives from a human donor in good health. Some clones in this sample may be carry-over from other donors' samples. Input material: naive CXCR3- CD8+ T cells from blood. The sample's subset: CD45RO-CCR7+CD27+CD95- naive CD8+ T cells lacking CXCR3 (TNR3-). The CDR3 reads CASSLPLTSGSSTDTQYF.